This TCR beta chain was obtained from a study of T cell changes during pregnancy in multiple sclerosis. With 6 bases clipped from V and 4 bases from J, the junction kept 3 bases outside the gene matches. Germline CDR1 and CDR2: MNHEY and SMNVEV (reference sequence). The CDR3 has 14 amino acids. Generated by immunoSEQ multiplex PCR, the TCRdb table keeps only in-frame clones and is missing some. The table has about 87,000 clones, 90% to 95% seen once; the top ten hold more than 1.1%. The origin of this receptor is a female donor in good health, enrolled as a control in a pregnancy study. The V and J genes are TRBV27 and TRBJ1-5, with 10 bases identical to TRBD1. The sample here was peripheral blood, taken in the third trimester of pregnancy. In DNA form, the CDR3 reads TGTGCCAGCAGCGCGGGACAGGGGAATCAGCCCCAGCATTTT. Translation gives CASSAGQGNQPQHF.